Listed here is a single T cell receptor beta chain. Its antigen is undetermined. The data were taken from a study of vaccination effects on CD4 cells after COVID-19. Viral peptide pools were used in the ViraFEST assay to expand antigen-specific CD4+ T cells, and sequencing came afterward. The culture ran for 10 days, and then CD4+ T cells were isolated. Participants got two doses of BNT162b2 or mRNA-1273 vaccine. The healthy vaccine recipients, who had no prior SARS-CoV-2 infection, showed negative nucleocapsid antibodies. Wells containing approximately 2 million PBMC each were cultured with roughly 10 IU/ml IL-2 and approximately 10 ug/ml peptides. Days 3 and 7 were when half the medium was replaced with IL-2 medium. This CDR3 contains 15 residues. V lost 6 bases, J lost 4 bases, and 6 bases stayed unmatched. CDR1 and CDR2 from the germline V gene are MNHNY and SVGAGI (reference sequence). Method: immunoSEQ multiplex PCR; TCRdb's copy keeps in-frame clones and lacks some. This repertoire shows roughly 70,000 clones, under 85% found once; its top ten account for 0.9% to 1%.

The sample consisted of CD4+ T cells from PBMCs cultured with HCoV-OC43 spike peptides, taken after COVID-19 vaccination. Subset specified: HCoV-OC43 spike overlapping peptide pool stimulation. This chain joins TRBV6-6 and TRBJ1-5; TRBD1 aligns across 10 bases. This TCR was sampled from a human donor who received a COVID-19 vaccine. As DNA, the CDR3 is TGTGCCAGCAGCTCGACAGGGGGCTGGAATCAGCCCCAGCATTTT. Its protein product is CASSSTGGWNQPQHF.